The source of this T cell receptor beta chain is a study of a mutant IDH1 vaccine in newly diagnosed glioma. Study summary: The study gave patients eight vaccinations in weeks 1, 3, 5, 7, 11, 15, 19, 23. The initiation of vaccination occurred 4-6 weeks after radiotherapy alone, or with temozolomide cycles. Findings of the study overall: Pseudoprogression apparently lacked any relation to changes in top peripheral T cell clonotypes.

As regards this clone: Its antigen is as yet unknown.

Only in-frame clones appear in the TCRdb table, and some are missing; sequencing was by immunoSEQ multiplex PCR. The repertoire holds some 55,000 clones, 90% seen once, with about 4.2% in the top ten. Noted time point: week 5, during vaccination. Vaccinated patients received 300 ug of mutant IDH1 20-mer peptide per dose, with topical imiquimod. This specimen consisted of PBMCs, obtained from a glioma patient whose treatment included an IDH1 peptide vaccine. This sequence was found in a middle-aged woman with glioma.

The CDR3, as DNA: TGTGCCAGCAGCCCTCTCGGGGCAGGGTCAGAGACCCAGTACTTC. Its translation: CASSPLGAGSETQYF. V and J are TRBV2 and TRBJ2-5, with D perhaps matching TRBD1 or TRBD2 (5 bases each). Trimming removed 6 bases from V and 4 bases from J, with 18 bases in between. The CDR3 consists of 15 residues. Germline V gene data show CDR1 as SNHLY and CDR2 as FYNNEI.